This TCR beta chain was obtained from a study of blood T cell repertoires in COVID-19. Germline V CDR1 and CDR2: KGHDR, SFDVKD. The trim removed 3 bases at V and 6 bases at J, leaving 6 bases unmatched. The CDR3 is 16 residues long. Data came from immunoSEQ multiplex PCR; TCRdb stores just in-frame clones and leaves some out. The sample holds 250,000 to 350,000 clones, 85% seen once. Cohorts were assigned according to the clinical history that participants reported. The clonotype originates from a woman aged 45-60 years who had recovered from COVID-19. The V gene is TRBV24-1, the J gene TRBJ2-3; 12 nucleotides line up with TRBD1. Sequencing was carried out using PBMCs or T cells enriched from blood (not recorded which). In DNA, the CDR3 is TGTGCCACCAGTGATCCCGGGACAGGGGGCGCGGATACGCAGTATTTT. Protein product: CATSDPGTGGADTQYF.